This paragraph reports one TCR beta chain. This clonotype has at least ten counts. It has no known antigen specificity. Base quality data are lacking; no much larger clone is found one base away. TCR alpha and beta chain libraries were amplified separately from the second PCR step onward. The CMV status of each donor was determined by measuring IFNgamma production from CD4+ T cells after fresh PBMCs had been stimulated overnight with CMV viral lysate. Miltenyi beads were used first to positively select CD4 T cells, and CD8 T cells were then positively selected from the CD4-negative fraction. After staining for CD3, CD4, CD8, CD45RA, CD27 and a live/dead dye, cells were sorted on a BD Aria II into four subsets based on CD45RA and CD27. A few healthy volunteers provided blood, and each donor's sample was split into CD4 and CD8 T cells and then further divided into four differentiation subsets. About 120 ml of peripheral blood was drawn per donor, and PBMC were isolated by Ficoll-Paque PLUS density-gradient centrifugation. Sorted cells were lysed in RLT buffer, and RNA was extracted with a Qiagen RNeasy kit and stored at -80°C.

The library came from UMI-ligation and nested PCR. The beta constant-region primer was an equimolar mix of two oligonucleotides covering both TRBC1 and TRBC2. Four rounds of PCR, combining the SP2 primer with nested alpha and beta constant-region primers, were used to amplify the ligated cDNA. T4 RNA ligase 1 ligated a single-stranded oligonucleotide carrying the SP2 primer and a 12-nucleotide UMI to the cDNA 3' end. The ligation reaction was incubated at 16°C for roughly 18-25 hours. PCR2 was typically performed as a SYBR Green qPCR and was stopped at a predetermined threshold so that over-amplification was prevented. Agencourt AMPure XP magnetic beads were used for all purifications after the first. Libraries were quantified by Qubit and checked on a TapeStation, with a main peak expected near 650 bp. Sequencing of the pooled libraries was done on an Illumina MiSeq using v2 2x251 paired-end kits, which typically yielded about 1-2 million reads per sample. Libraries were pooled at about 4 nM per sample, and about 4.5-7% PhiX was added to improve cluster recognition. Per the authors' processing: V and J genes were assigned to Demultiplexor-processed FASTQ reads by Decombinator through tag matching, with a single base-pair mismatch being allowed. Collapsinator relied on UMIs to fix sequencing errors as well as frequency errors caused by PCR heterogeneity. TCRs were translated and CDR3s were extracted from the conserved cysteine to the FGXG phenylalanine by CDR3Translator, with non-productive sequences being flagged. Gini, Shannon entropy and inverse Simpson indices were calculated on repertoires subsampled to equal numbers of UMI-defined TCRs. Power-law fits to clonotype abundance distributions were performed by maximum likelihood within the linear range. For one naive CD8 sample, the pipeline and MIGEC produced similar UMI counts, unique TCR numbers and clonal distributions. In one analysis, naive TCRs that were also found in any memory subset of the same donor were excluded from the naive repertoire. The repertoires were searched for 5,500 to 8,000 CMV-associated CDR3 sequences that had been compiled from VDJdb and a published dataset. Using fastp at Q25 and MiXCR, TCRdb reprocessed the public reads and kept productive beta chains. Rows are unified per CDR3 protein, each entry keeping the most common DNA and genes. None of the V and J calls come from the authors' own analysis; TCRdb made them. Within this sample are 99,000 or so distinct CDR3 sequences, with around 15% of them counted one time only. 2.5% to 3.5% of the sample comes from the top ten.

The data belong to a study of naive and memory T cell subsets (dated by TCRdb to between 2016 and 2019). Study-level background: An open-source, UMI-based TCR alpha and beta sequencing pipeline was applied to sorted naive and memory peripheral blood T cell subsets. The functional CMV T cell responses agreed completely with IgG serology results. RNA was DNase-treated and reverse transcribed with TCR constant-region primers, mostly using SuperScript III.

What the authors observed across the whole study: RNA-based TCR counts may be affected by expression changes linked to T cell activation and differentiation. The repertoire findings for the naive and memory subsets could not be validated against a ground truth because none was available. Gini index rose and Shannon and inverse Simpson diversity fell from naive through CM, EM and EMRA in both CD4 and CD8 cells. A power law was followed by TCR abundance, with an exponent that differed between naive and memory subsets but was consistent across the three individuals. A clonotype was defined as a single alpha or beta chain sequence rather than as a paired alpha/beta receptor. Naive repertoires, especially CD8, contained a few larger clonotypes, possibly memory cells re-expressing CD45RA. Once error correction was done, more than 90% of naive TCR sequences showed up just once, which made the naive abundance distributions much steeper than those of the memory subsets.

The sequencing sample was made of naive CD8+ T cells from blood. Reading the label with the study, this specimen's cell subset or site is: naive T cells, CD45RA high CD27+. This receptor was identified in a human donor in good health.

The DNA sequence is given as TGTGCCAGCAGCTTATGGCTTACCGGACAGGGGATGAGCACTGAAGCTTTCTTT. This translates into CASSLWLTGQGMSTEAFF. The chain is encoded by TRBV7-2 joined to TRBJ1-1; the central 9 bases match TRBD1. Via the germline V gene, CDR1 is SGHTA and CDR2 FQGNSA. Counted from cysteine to phenylalanine, this CDR3 has 18 amino acids. Kept here is only the CDR3 DNA, which spans 54 bases and is read in frame from base 1. Clipping removes 2 bases from V and 4 bases from J, with 14 as the unmatched junction base count.